This is a list of T cell receptor beta chains from one sample in a study of cytomegalovirus exposure and HLA in healthy donors. Assay used: immunoSEQ multiplex PCR; TCRdb lists only in-frame clones, some missing. The sample carries 330,000 or so clones, more than 80% recorded once. Sequencing used PBMCs. The receptors shown here come from a woman under 30 in good health and CMV-seronegative. Each CDR3 is given with its conserved first and last residue. Each record gives: D gene, V gene, clone size, J gene, CDR3 DNA, CDR3 protein. A D gene is named only where the DNA matches it firmly. Size values are once, few and many counts, or a class for expanded clones, and some rows have none.

D: TRBD2; V: TRBV11-1; size: NA; J: TRBJ2-1; DNA: TGTGCCAGCAGCCCCTGGACTAGCGGGCAAGTCAATGAGCAGTTCTTC; CDR3: CASSPWTSGQVNEQFF
D: NA; V: TRBV10-3; size: NA; J: TRBJ2-5; DNA: TGTGCCATCAGTGAGCGGGAGTCGGGGGAGACCCAGTACTTC; CDR3: CAISERESGETQYF
D: TRBD1; V: TRBV6-1; size: few; J: TRBJ1-2; DNA: TGTGCCAGCAGTGAGACAGGGAAGTCCTATGGCTACACCTTC; CDR3: CASSETGKSYGYTF
D: NA; V: TRBV5-6; size: NA; J: TRBJ1-1; DNA: TGTGCCAGCAGCTTGGGGCTAACAGGCACTGAAGCTTTCTTT; CDR3: CASSLGLTGTEAFF
D: TRBD2; V: TRBV27; size: NA; J: TRBJ2-1; DNA: TGTGCCAGGGGAGGGGACCTCCCTAGGTATGAGCAGTTCTTC; CDR3: CARGGDLPRYEQFF
D: NA; V: TRBV9; size: NA; J: TRBJ1-2; DNA: TGTGCCAGCAGCGTTTTCCCCTCTTCCCCTTTGAGGCCTAACTATGGCTACACCTTC; CDR3: CASSVFPSSPLRPNYGYTF
D: TRBD2; V: TRBV29-1; size: NA; J: TRBJ2-1; DNA: TGCAGCGTGGAGATACTAGCGGGAGGGCTCGATGAGCAGTTCTTC; CDR3: CSVEILAGGLDEQFF
D: NA; V: TRBV4-3; size: NA; J: TRBJ1-5; DNA: TGCGCCAGCAGCCAAGATCGGGGGCAGCCCCAGCATTTT; CDR3: CASSQDRGQPQHF
D: TRBD2; V: TRBV6-5; size: NA; J: TRBJ2-7; DNA: TGTGCCAGCAGTGCCCTGAGCGGGAGCTACGAGCAGTACTTC; CDR3: CASSALSGSYEQYF
D: NA; V: TRBV9; size: NA; J: TRBJ2-3; DNA: TGTGCCAGCAGCGTAGGCGTAGCGGCTAGCACAGATACGCAGTATTTT; CDR3: CASSVGVAASTDTQYF
D: TRBD2; V: TRBV28; size: NA; J: TRBJ2-7; DNA: TGTGCCAGCAGGACGGGGGGTGTGTACGAGCAGTACTTC; CDR3: CASRTGGVYEQYF
D: NA; V: TRBV27; size: NA; J: TRBJ2-2; DNA: TGTGCCAGCACCTACCGTGAGGACACCGGGGAGCTGTTTTTT; CDR3: CASTYREDTGELFF
D: TRBD1; V: TRBV7-3; size: NA; J: TRBJ2-1; DNA: TGTGCCAGCAGCCCCGGGACAGCCAACAATGAGCAGTTCTTC; CDR3: CASSPGTANNEQFF
D: NA; V: TRBV20-1; size: once; J: TRBJ2-7; DNA: TGCAGTGCTACTCCGTCGTCTGAGCAGTACTTC; CDR3: CSATPSSEQYF
D: NA; V: TRBV11-3; size: NA; J: TRBJ2-5; DNA: TGTGCCAGCAGCTTCGCCAGCGGGGAGACCCAGTACTTC; CDR3: CASSFASGETQYF
D: TRBD2; V: TRBV6-1; size: NA; J: TRBJ2-1; DNA: TGTGCCAGCAGCGTACCGGGACTAGCCTACAATGAGCAGTTCTTC; CDR3: CASSVPGLAYNEQFF
D: TRBD2; V: TRBV4-3; size: once; J: TRBJ2-7; DNA: TGCGCCAGCAGCCAAGGTCGGGGGGTTGGCGACGAGCAGTACTTC; CDR3: CASSQGRGVGDEQYF
D: TRBD1; V: TRBV4-2; size: NA; J: TRBJ2-7; DNA: TGTGCCAGCAGCCAAGAGAGACAGGGTTTCTACGAGCAGTACTTC; CDR3: CASSQERQGFYEQYF
D: NA; V: TRBV5-1; size: NA; J: TRBJ2-7; DNA: TGCGCCAGCAGCCTAAGACAGGAATACGAGCAGTACTTC; CDR3: CASSLRQEYEQYF
D: TRBD1; V: TRBV27; size: NA; J: TRBJ2-5; DNA: TGTGCCAGCAGTCCCCGGACAGGGGGCCTGGAGACCCAGTACTTC; CDR3: CASSPRTGGLETQYF
D: TRBD1; V: TRBV5-1; size: few; J: TRBJ1-1; DNA: TGCGCCAGCAAGGGCGCCGGACAGGGGGCGGTGATATTCTTT; CDR3: CASKGAGQGAVIFF
D: TRBD2; V: TRBV10-3; size: few; J: TRBJ2-7; DNA: TGTGCCATCAGGGGACTAGCGGGAACCTACGAGCAGTACTTC; CDR3: CAIRGLAGTYEQYF
D: NA; V: TRBV29-1; size: NA; J: TRBJ2-1; DNA: TGCAGCGTTGAAGCAGGTTGGAAGAGCTCCTACAATGAGCAGTTCTTC; CDR3: CSVEAGWKSSYNEQFF
D: NA; V: TRBV2; size: NA; J: TRBJ1-4; DNA: TGTGCCAGCAGTGTTCAGGTTAATGAAAAACTGTTTTTT; CDR3: CASSVQVNEKLFF
D: TRBD2; V: TRBV4-3; size: NA; J: TRBJ2-1; DNA: TGCGCCAGCAGCCAATTAACGGGACTAGCGGAGGGTAACAATGAGCAGTTCTTC; CDR3: CASSQLTGLAEGNNEQFF
D: NA; V: TRBV20-1; size: NA; J: TRBJ1-1; DNA: TGCAGTGCTAGTTCGGGAACTGAAGCTTTCTTT; CDR3: CSASSGTEAFF
D: NA; V: TRBV6-5; size: NA; J: TRBJ1-1; DNA: TGTGCCACCACCAACCGCCCCAGGGGGAACACTGAAGCTTTCTTT; CDR3: CATTNRPRGNTEAFF
D: NA; V: TRBV5-6; size: NA; J: TRBJ2-1; DNA: TGTGCCAGCAGCCCACTGGCGGCCCCCGCGAACAATGAGCAGTTCTTC; CDR3: CASSPLAAPANNEQFF
D: NA; V: TRBV18; size: NA; J: TRBJ2-3; DNA: TGTGCCAGCTCACTCATTGCGGACACAGATACGCAGTATTTT; CDR3: CASSLIADTDTQYF
D: TRBD2; V: TRBV28; size: NA; J: TRBJ2-7; DNA: TGTGCCAGCAGTCCGCAGGGAGCGGGAGGGGCCGAGCAGTACTTC; CDR3: CASSPQGAGGAEQYF
D: NA; V: TRBV27; size: NA; J: TRBJ1-4; DNA: TGTGCCAGCAGTTTCGTAACGAGTAATGAAAAACTGTTTTTT; CDR3: CASSFVTSNEKLFF
D: NA; V: TRBV7-2; size: NA; J: TRBJ1-5; DNA: TGTGCCAGCAGCTTACACACCAATCAGCCCCAGCATTTT; CDR3: CASSLHTNQPQHF
D: TRBD2; V: TRBV29-1; size: NA; J: TRBJ2-1; DNA: TGCAGCGGTGCCCCACGACTAGCGGAGGACAATGAGCAGTTCTTC; CDR3: CSGAPRLAEDNEQFF
D: NA; V: TRBV28; size: NA; J: TRBJ1-1; DNA: TGTGCCAGCGGACAGAGAATGAACACTGAAGCTTTCTTT; CDR3: CASGQRMNTEAFF
D: TRBD1; V: TRBV7-9; size: NA; J: TRBJ1-1; DNA: TGTGCCAGCAGGGGGGACAGGTTGGGAGGTACTGAAGCTTTCTTT; CDR3: CASRGDRLGGTEAFF
D: TRBD1; V: TRBV5-6; size: NA; J: TRBJ2-1; DNA: TGTGCCAGCAGCTTGGTTACAGGGGGCTTCTCTTCCTACAATGAGCAGTTCTTC; CDR3: CASSLVTGGFSSYNEQFF
D: NA; V: TRBV5-4; size: few; J: TRBJ2-7; DNA: TGTGCCAGCAGCTTCCCCCAAACCTACGAGCAGTACTTC; CDR3: CASSFPQTYEQYF
D: TRBD1; V: TRBV5-6; size: NA; J: TRBJ2-4; DNA: TGTGCCAGCAGCAGGACAGGGGAAAACATTCAGTACTTC; CDR3: CASSRTGENIQYF
D: TRBD1; V: TRBV6-6; size: NA; J: TRBJ1-2; DNA: TGTGCCAGCAGCCCAGGGGGATTGAGCTACACCTTC; CDR3: CASSPGGLSYTF
D: TRBD1; V: TRBV9; size: NA; J: TRBJ2-1; DNA: TGTGCCAGCAGCGCAGAGGCGGGGACAGGGGATCGGGATGAGCAGTTCTTC; CDR3: CASSAEAGTGDRDEQFF
D: TRBD2; V: TRBV7-9; size: NA; J: TRBJ2-1; DNA: TGTGCCAGCAGCTTAGGACTAGCGGGGAACAATGAGCAGTTCTTC; CDR3: CASSLGLAGNNEQFF
D: TRBD2; V: TRBV4-2; size: NA; J: TRBJ2-7; DNA: TGTGCCAGCAGCCAAGCCGCTAGCGGGACCTGGGGCGAGCAGTACTTC; CDR3: CASSQAASGTWGEQYF
D: NA; V: TRBV5-1; size: NA; J: TRBJ1-4; DNA: TGCGCCAGCAGCCCCCGGGAGGGGGCAACTAATGAAAAACTGTTTTTT; CDR3: CASSPREGATNEKLFF
D: NA; V: TRBV18; size: NA; J: TRBJ1-3; DNA: TGTGCCAGCTCACCAAGGACAGCGGGAAGCTCTGGAAACACCATATATTTT; CDR3: CASSPRTAGSSGNTIYF
D: TRBD1; V: TRBV6-1; size: NA; J: TRBJ1-1; DNA: TGTGCCAGCAGTGAAGCGGGGACAGGTAACACTGAAGCTTTCTTT; CDR3: CASSEAGTGNTEAFF
D: TRBD1; V: TRBV6-5; size: NA; J: TRBJ2-7; DNA: TGTGCCAGCAACCGGGACAGGGCTTCCGAGCAGTACTTC; CDR3: CASNRDRASEQYF
D: TRBD2; V: TRBV10-3; size: NA; J: TRBJ2-3; DNA: TGTGCCATCAGTGTCGTGACTAGCGGGACGGGAACAGATACGCAGTATTTT; CDR3: CAISVVTSGTGTDTQYF
D: NA; V: TRBV4-1; size: NA; J: TRBJ2-1; DNA: TGCGCCAGCAGCCCCCAAGGGGAGACTAGTGGGCTCAATGAGCAGTTCTTC; CDR3: CASSPQGETSGLNEQFF
D: NA; V: TRBV6-1; size: NA; J: TRBJ2-7; DNA: TGTGCCAGCGGGCGGGACGGAATTAGCTCCTACGAGCAGTACTTC; CDR3: CASGRDGISSYEQYF
D: NA; V: TRBV6-5; size: NA; J: TRBJ2-2; DNA: TGTGCCAGCAGACTAGAAAACGGAGGCGGGGAGCTGTTTTTT; CDR3: CASRLENGGGELFF
D: TRBD2; V: TRBV5-1; size: NA; J: TRBJ2-3; DNA: TGCGCCAGCACCCCGACTAGCGGGAGTAGGGCAGATACGCAGTATTTT; CDR3: CASTPTSGSRADTQYF
D: TRBD1; V: TRBV7-9; size: NA; J: TRBJ2-7; DNA: TGTGCCAGCAGCTCCGATGACAGGGGTCTCTACGAGCAGTACTTC; CDR3: CASSSDDRGLYEQYF
D: TRBD2; V: TRBV9; size: NA; J: TRBJ2-1; DNA: TGTGCCAGCAGCGTAGGGGTAAGCGGGAGTTTTGGGGAGCAGTTCTTC; CDR3: CASSVGVSGSFGEQFF
D: TRBD1; V: TRBV6-1; size: NA; J: TRBJ2-6; DNA: TGTGCCAGCACTAGAGGGGGCGACGGGGCCAACGTCCTGACTTTC; CDR3: CASTRGGDGANVLTF
D: TRBD2; V: TRBV10-2; size: NA; J: TRBJ2-7; DNA: TGCGCCAGCAGTGGCCAAGGGACTAGCGGCTACGAGCAGTACTTC; CDR3: CASSGQGTSGYEQYF
D: TRBD2; V: TRBV6-6; size: NA; J: TRBJ2-3; DNA: TGTGCCAGCAGCTCCATAGCGGGATCTAGCACAGATACGCAGTATTTT; CDR3: CASSSIAGSSTDTQYF
D: TRBD2; V: TRBV2; size: NA; J: TRBJ2-5; DNA: TGTGCCAGCAGTTCCACGGGGGGGGCGGCCCAGGCCCAGTACTTC; CDR3: CASSSTGGAAQAQYF